This TCR beta chain was sequenced for a study of OX40 agonist ivuxolimab in advanced cancers. Regarding this clone: Its target is not known.

General study findings and limits: Also present in some nonresponders was a low level of normalized T-cell clonal expansion. Clonal expansion was among the lowest in partial responders at 0.1-3.0 mg/kg, especially CD8+. Researchers did not establish what antigens the expanded peripheral T cells target.

The assay was immunoSEQ multiplex PCR, and TCRdb's table has in-frame clones only and misses some. This table holds approximately 67,000 clones, 75% to 90% found once. The clonotype comes from an adult with an advanced solid tumor such as melanoma, head and neck, liver or kidney cancer. The sequences come from CD4+ or CD8+ T cells sorted from blood, collected in a trial of the OX40 agonist ivuxolimab.

As DNA, the CDR3 is TGTGCCAGCAGCTTTCGGGGACTAGCACCCCGGGGCTCCTACAATGAGCAGTTCTTC. This encodes CASSFRGLAPRGSYNEQFF. The chain combines TRBV11-2 with TRBJ2-1, with 9 bases that match TRBD2. Per germline, CDR1 SGHAT and CDR2 FQNNGV. The length of the CDR3 is 19 residues. The ends lost 3 bases at V and 0 bases at J; junction bases unmatched: 12.